The 27 T cell receptor beta chains below come from one sample, sequenced in a study of response to subunit inactivated influenza vaccine. MiXCR, applied by TCRdb to the RT-PCR reads, yields one record per CDR3 protein. This repertoire shows approximately 290,000 distinct CDR3 sequences, approximately 21% found once; its top ten account for around 10%. Sequences were derived from PBMCs from blood, sampled approximately 20 months after vaccination. The receptor source for this set is a man between 50 and 69 years old who received an inactivated influenza vaccine.

There are a few counts of this clonotype. The CDR3 DNA sequence: TGTGCCAGCAGTTGGGACGGGAGGTACGGCTACACCTTC. Protein sequence: CASSWDGRYGYTF. The chain links TRBV12-3 or TRBV12-4 to TRBJ1-2; a weak D match, TRBD1 (5 bases). V was pared by 4 bases and J by 8 bases, with 14 bases between. This CDR3 is built from 13 residues.

The chain has TRBV3-1 and TRBJ2-7; D is possibly TRBD1 or TRBD2 (5 bases each). The CDR3 extends over 15 amino acids. V lost 1 base to trimming and J lost 1 base, with 11 bases between them. Germline CDR1 reads LGHDT; CDR2 reads YNNKEL (reference sequence). In DNA form, the CDR3 reads TGTGCCAGCAGCCAAGCCCCGGGACGGTCCTACGAGCAGTACTTC. Amino acids: CASSQAPGRSYEQYF.

This chain connects TRBV4-3 to TRBJ2-7; TRBD2 matches 11 bases. Trimming at V came to 1 base and at J to 4 bases, leaving 12 bases not matched to a gene. Per germline, CDR1 LGHNA and CDR2 YSLEER. The CDR3 is 18 residues long. The CDR3 nucleotides read TGCGCCAGCAGCCAAGGTCAAGTTGTAGCGGGAGGGCCATACGAGCAGTACTTC. It is translated as CASSQGQVVAGGPYEQYF.

This clonotype has more than one count but fewer than ten. The CDR3 DNA reads as TGCAGTGCTAGAAAGTTGGGACTAGACGGGGATACGCAGTATTTT. It encodes CSARKLGLDGDTQYF. The V and J genes are TRBV20-1 and TRBJ2-3; 8 nucleotides line up with TRBD2. The CDR3 extends over 15 amino acids. From germline, CDR1 is DFQATT and CDR2 SNEGSKA (reference sequence). Germline trimming cut 2 bases from V and 6 bases from J; bases unmatched to any gene: 10.

This clonotype was seen at least ten times. The chain is built from TRBV12-3 or TRBV12-4 and TRBJ1-3, with a weak D call TRBD1 (5 bases). This CDR3 is built from 12 residues. Trimming removed 5 bases from V and 7 bases from J, with 9 bases in between. DNA for the CDR3: TGTGCCAGCAGTCCAAGGGGTAACACCATATATTTT. The encoded protein is CASSPRGNTIYF.

This clonotype came up a few times. V is TRBV1 and J is TRBJ1-1. TRBV1 is classified as a pseudogene. This CDR3 has 16 amino acids. The CDR3 protein is CTSSQSGASGNTEAFF. As DNA, the CDR3 is TGCACCAGCAGCCAGTCTGGGGCCTCGGGGAACACTGAAGCTTTCTTT.

This clonotype has a count of ten or more. The rearrangement links TRBV2 to TRBJ2-6; D not resolved. Trimming pared 0 bases from V and 4 bases from J, leaving 7 bases between. Germline CDR1 is SNHLY and CDR2 is FYNNEI. This CDR3 has 15 residues. The CDR3 region is CASSEAPSGANVLTF. The DNA for the CDR3 is TGTGCCAGCAGTGAAGCCCCTTCGGGGGCCAACGTCCTGACTTTC.

The V and J genes are TRBV19 and TRBJ1-1; D uncertain. CDR1 is LNHDA, CDR2 SQIVND, per germline (reference sequence). The V end lost 5 bases, the J end lost 4 bases, and 11 bases lay between the germline ends. The CDR3 is made up of 13 amino acids. The CDR3 reads CASSRRAGTEAFF. CDR3 sequence (DNA): TGTGCCAGTAGTCGGAGGGCCGGCACTGAAGCTTTCTTT.

This rearrangement joins TRBV4-1 to TRBJ2-4; 9 bases match TRBD1. CDR1 is MGHRA and CDR2 is YSYEKL in the germline V gene. Trimming took 4 bases from V and 5 from J; bases not matched to a gene: 15. The CDR3 is made up of 18 amino acids. The CDR3 protein is CASSPEGQGGLLENIQYF. The CDR3 coding sequence is TGCGCCAGCAGCCCCGAGGGACAGGGAGGGTTGTTGGAAAACATTCAGTACTTC.

The V call is TRBV5-6, the J call TRBJ2-4, with D possibly TRBD2 on 5 matching bases. This CDR3 has 15 residues. Trimming shortened V by 4 bases and J by 6 bases, and 17 bases separated the two germline ends. CDR1 and CDR2 from the germline V gene are SGHDT and YYEEEE. This chain's CDR3 is CASSLTGWDRNIQYF. The CDR3 DNA is TGTGCCAGCAGCCTGACGGGGTGGGATAGAAACATTCAGTACTTC. Complete variable domain (other parts from reference TRBV5-6 and TRBJ2-4): DAGVTQSPTHLIKTRGQQVTLRCSPKSGHDTVSWYQQALGQGPQFIFQYYEEEERQRGNFPDRFSGHQFPNYSSELNVNALLLGDSALYLCASSLTGWDRNIQYFGAGTRLSVL.

This clonotype was found many times. The chain uses TRBV12-3 or TRBV12-4 and TRBJ2-5, with TRBD1 identical over 8 bases. The V gene end was trimmed by 6 bases and the J gene end by 7 bases; junction bases not matched to a gene: 7. This CDR3 is built from 13 residues. The CDR3 region has the DNA TGTGCCAGCAGCCCGACAGGGGTCGGGACCCAGTACTTC. It codes for CASSPTGVGTQYF.

This clonotype has more than one count but fewer than ten. V is TRBV5-4 and J is TRBJ1-1; perhaps TRBD1 as D (5 bases). The germline V gene has CDR1 SGHNT and CDR2 YYREEE (reference sequence). V was trimmed by 1 base and J by 3 bases, leaving 10 bases between them. The CDR3 spans 14 residues. The DNA of the CDR3 is TGTGCCAGCAGCTTGCGGGGCGGTCACACTGAAGCTTTCTTT. This encodes CASSLRGGHTEAFF.

The V and J genes are TRBV6-2 or TRBV6-3 and TRBJ2-1, with TRBD2 matching over 9 bases. There are 13 residues in the CDR3. Per the germline V gene, CDR1 is MNHEY and CDR2 is SVGEGT. V was pared by 10 bases and J by 0 bases, with 1 base of the junction left unmatched. CDR3 coding DNA: TGTGCCATTAGCGGGGGCTCCTACAATGAGCAGTTCTTC. It codes for CAISGGSYNEQFF.

The chain employs TRBV20-1 and TRBJ1-2; D is perhaps TRBD1 (5 bases). CDR1 and CDR2 (germline): DFQATT, SNEGSKA (reference sequence). V was clipped by 0 bases and J by 8 bases, with 16 bases between them. CDR3 length equals 14 residues. The CDR3 sequence: CSARDRPGPRGYTF. Written as DNA, the CDR3 is TGCAGTGCTAGAGATAGGCCAGGGCCTAGGGGCTACACCTTC.

This clonotype was detected only a few times. The chain uses TRBV5-1 and TRBJ1-1; D may be TRBD1 (6 bases). Per the germline V gene, CDR1 is SGHRS and CDR2 is YFSETQ. The CDR3 is made up of 15 amino acids. V gave up 0 bases and J gave up 5 bases, with 14 bases separating them. DNA for the CDR3: TGCGCCAGCAGCTTGGAAATAGGGGGTTGGACTGAAGCTTTCTTT. It is translated as CASSLEIGGWTEAFF.

As DNA, the CDR3 is TGCGCCAGCAGCCAAGATTACGAACAGGCGGACACCGGGGAGCTGTTTTTT. It codes for CASSQDYEQADTGELFF. The chain couples TRBV4-1 to TRBJ2-2; TRBD1 is a possible D gene (5 bases). The V and J ends lost 0 bases and 3 bases respectively, with 14 bases between them. Germline V CDR1 and CDR2: MGHRA, YSYEKL. The CDR3 is made up of 17 amino acids.

This clonotype was detected only a few times. The chain links TRBV7-2 to TRBJ1-1; possible D gene TRBD1, 5 bases. CDR1 and CDR2 from the germline V gene are SGHTA and FQGNSA. CDR3 size: 15 residues. The V gene lost 1 base and the J gene lost 4 bases, with 13 bases spanning the gap. The CDR3 here is CASSLVLGRSTEAFF. CDR3 in DNA: TGTGCCAGCAGCTTAGTCTTGGGGCGTAGCACTGAAGCTTTCTTT.

This clonotype was seen only a few times. V gene TRBV30 combines with J gene TRBJ1-6; D gene unclear. The CDR3 contains 13 residues. The V gene lost 4 bases and the J gene lost 4 bases, with 8 bases spanning the gap. Germline V gives CDR1 GTSNPN, CDR2 SVGIG (reference sequence). CDR3: CAWKSAYNSPLHF. In DNA, the CDR3 is TGTGCCTGGAAGTCGGCTTATAATTCACCCCTCCACTTT. Combining the CDR3 with reference TRBV30 and TRBJ1-6 gives the whole variable domain SQTIHQWPATLVQPVGSPLSLECTVEGTSNPNLYWYRQAAGRGLQLLFYSVGIGQISSEVPQNLSASRPQDRQFILSSKKLLLSDSGFYLCAWKSAYNSPLHFGNGTRLTVT.

This clonotype was seen a few times. The CDR3 bases are TGTGCCAGCAGCTCAGGGTATACCTATAATTCACCCCTCCACTTT. This encodes CASSSGYTYNSPLHF. V usage is TRBV5-6 and J usage is TRBJ1-6, with D possibly being TRBD1 (5 bases). Per germline, CDR1 SGHDT and CDR2 YYEEEE. V was clipped by 3 bases and J by 2 bases, with 9 bases between them. This CDR3 has 15 residues.

This clonotype was recorded a few times. The rearrangement uses TRBV20-1 and TRBJ1-2, with D unclear. CDR1 is DFQATT and CDR2 is SNEGSKA in the germline V gene (reference sequence). V shed 6 bases and J shed 8 bases, with 10 bases lying between them. The CDR3 spans 10 residues. CDR3 nucleotide sequence: TGCAGTGCCGCCCCCCGGGGCTACACCTTC. Amino acid sequence: CSAAPRGYTF.

The chain combines TRBV2 with TRBJ1-3, with D tentatively TRBD1 (6 bases). Germline CDR1 and CDR2: SNHLY and FYNNEI. The CDR3 length is 15 residues. The ends were cut back, 6 bases at V and 4 bases at J, with 16 bases in the middle. The CDR3, as DNA: TGTGCCAGCAGCCTCAAACGGGGGACAGGAAACACCATATATTTT. Amino acid sequence: CASSLKRGTGNTIYF. Full variable domain (remainder filled in from reference TRBV2 and TRBJ1-3): EPEVTQTPSHQVTQMGQEVILRCVPISNHLYFYWYRQILGQKVEFLVSFYNNEISEKSEIFDDQFSVERPDGSNFTLKIRSTKLEDSAMYFCASSLKRGTGNTIYFGEGSWLTVV.

V and J are TRBV29-1 and TRBJ1-5, with D possibly matching TRBD1 (6 bases). V lost 7 bases to trimming and J lost 3 bases, with 13 bases between them. Per germline, CDR1 SQVTM and CDR2 ANQGSEA. CDR3 length equals 13 residues. DNA of the CDR3: TGCAGCGCCCGAACAGGGTTCAATCAGCCCCAGCATTTT. This encodes CSARTGFNQPQHF.

This clonotype was picked up a small number of times. V gene TRBV27 combines with J gene TRBJ1-1; D gene unclear. Per the germline V gene, CDR1 is MNHEY and CDR2 is SMNVEV (reference sequence). V dropped 6 bases and J dropped 3 bases, with 20 bases sitting between them. The CDR3 covers 16 residues. The CDR3 DNA follows: TGTGCCAGCAGCGGGATTAGTGGTTTAGCGGACACTGAAGCTTTCTTT. Amino acid sequence: CASSGISGLADTEAFF.

The rearrangement uses TRBV12-3 or TRBV12-4 and TRBJ2-3; 10 nucleotides agree with TRBD1. The trim removed 5 bases at V and 2 bases at J, leaving 7 bases unmatched. CDR3 length: 16 residues. CDR3 sequence (DNA): TGTGCCAGCAGTCCTGAGGACAGGGGGTACACAGATACGCAGTATTTT. Its translation is CASSPEDRGYTDTQYF.

The chain uses TRBV6-1 and TRBJ2-6, with D tentatively TRBD1 (6 bases). V gave up 5 bases and J gave up 1 base, with 15 bases separating them. The CDR3 length is 17 residues. Germline values: CDR1 MNHNS, CDR2 SASEGT. CDR3 sequence reads: CASSPQGQSSGANVLTF. CDR3 coding DNA: TGTGCCAGCAGTCCTCAGGGACAATCTTCTGGGGCCAACGTCCTGACTTTC.

This clonotype was detected only a few times. The rearrangement joins TRBV10-3 to TRBJ1-5, with unresolved D. CDR1 is ENHRY and CDR2 is SYGVKD in the germline V gene. The CDR3 runs 14 residues. The V and J ends lost 5 bases and 0 bases respectively, with 8 bases between them. This CDR3 is CAISTADSNQPQHF. The CDR3 DNA is TGTGCCATCAGTACCGCCGATAGCAATCAGCCCCAGCATTTT.

This clonotype was observed at least ten times. The rearrangement joins TRBV11-2 to TRBJ1-1; D gene uncertain. Germline lookup yields CDR1 SGHAT and CDR2 FQNNGV. V lost 2 bases and J lost 1, with 8 bases in between. The CDR3 sequence is 14 residues long. The CDR3 DNA follows: TGTGCCAGCAGCTTATCACACGGGAACACTGAAGCTTTCTTT. It specifies CASSLSHGNTEAFF.